This T cell receptor beta chain was found in a study of cytomegalovirus exposure and HLA in healthy donors. Overall study context: Early released data comprised some 91 million unique TCRs from HLA-typed donors.

Primers: 60 Vbeta forward and 13 Jbeta reverse. The repertoire was sequenced with immunoSEQ multiplex PCR; TCRdb's copy has only in-frame clones and lacks some. The sample has 40,000 or so clones. The sequencing sample was made of PBMCs. The source of this sequence is a male donor in good health and CMV-seronegative.

The CDR3 protein is CASSFSRLATTGELFF. As DNA, the CDR3 is TGTGCCAGCAGTTTCTCCCGACTAGCGACCACCGGGGAGCTGTTTTTT. This chain uses TRBV28 with TRBJ2-2; 8 nucleotides align to TRBD2. V lost 3 bases, J lost 4 bases, and 7 bases stayed unmatched. Germline CDR1 is MDHEN and CDR2 is SYDVKM. CDR3 length: 16 amino acids.